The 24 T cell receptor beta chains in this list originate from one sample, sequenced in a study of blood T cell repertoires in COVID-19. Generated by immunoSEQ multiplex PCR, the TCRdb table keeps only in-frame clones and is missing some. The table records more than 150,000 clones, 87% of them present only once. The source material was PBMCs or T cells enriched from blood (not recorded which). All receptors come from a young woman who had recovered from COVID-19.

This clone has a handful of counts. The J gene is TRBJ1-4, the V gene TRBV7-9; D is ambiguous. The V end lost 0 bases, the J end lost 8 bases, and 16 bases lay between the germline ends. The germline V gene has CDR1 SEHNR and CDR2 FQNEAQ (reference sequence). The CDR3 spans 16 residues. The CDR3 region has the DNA TGTGCCAGCAGCTTAGCAATTTCGGGTGACGGCGAAAAACTGTTTTTT. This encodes CASSLAISGDGEKLFF.

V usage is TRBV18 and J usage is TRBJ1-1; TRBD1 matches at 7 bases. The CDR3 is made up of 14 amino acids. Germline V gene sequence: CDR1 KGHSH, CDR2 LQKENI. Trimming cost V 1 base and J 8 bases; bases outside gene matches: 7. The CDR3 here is CASSPLQGSSEAFF. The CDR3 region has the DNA TGTGCCAGCTCACCACTACAGGGGTCATCCGAAGCTTTCTTT.

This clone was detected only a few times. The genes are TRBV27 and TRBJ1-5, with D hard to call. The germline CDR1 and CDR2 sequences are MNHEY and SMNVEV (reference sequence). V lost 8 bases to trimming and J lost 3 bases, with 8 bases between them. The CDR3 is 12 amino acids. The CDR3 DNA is TGTGCCAGCGGGGAGTTCAATCAGCCCCAGCATTTT. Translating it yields CASGEFNQPQHF.

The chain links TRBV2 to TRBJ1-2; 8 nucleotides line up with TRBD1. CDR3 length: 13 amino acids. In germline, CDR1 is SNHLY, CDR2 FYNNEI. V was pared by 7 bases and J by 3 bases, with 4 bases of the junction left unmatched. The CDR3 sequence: CASTGGEDYGYTF. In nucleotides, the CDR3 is TGTGCCAGCACAGGGGGCGAGGACTATGGCTACACCTTC.

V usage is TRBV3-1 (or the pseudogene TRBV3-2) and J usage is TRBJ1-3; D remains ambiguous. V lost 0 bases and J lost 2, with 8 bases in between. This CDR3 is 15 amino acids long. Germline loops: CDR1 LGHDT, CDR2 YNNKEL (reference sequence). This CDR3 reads CASSQDRTPGNTIYF. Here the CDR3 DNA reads TGTGCCAGCAGCCAAGATCGCACACCTGGAAACACCATATATTTT.

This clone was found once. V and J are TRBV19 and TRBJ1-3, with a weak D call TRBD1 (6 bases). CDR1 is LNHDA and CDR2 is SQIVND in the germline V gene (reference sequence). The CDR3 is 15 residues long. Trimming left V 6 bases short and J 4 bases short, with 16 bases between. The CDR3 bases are TGTGCCAGTAGGGGTCGGGGGGCGCACGGAAACACCATATATTTT. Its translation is CASRGRGAHGNTIYF. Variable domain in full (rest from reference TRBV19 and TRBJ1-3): DGGITQSPKYLFRKEGQNVTLSCEQNLNHDAMYWYRQDPGQGLRLIYYSQIVNDFQKGDIAEGYSVSREKKESFPLTVTSAQKNPTAFYLCASRGRGAHGNTIYFGEGSWLTVV.

The CDR3 nucleotides are TGTGCCAGCAGGATGGGCCCCTACGAGCAGTACTTC. Encoded protein: CASRMGPYEQYF. The chain carries TRBV25-1 and TRBJ2-7; D not resolved. This CDR3 has 12 amino acids. V was trimmed by 6 bases and J by 2 bases, leaving 8 bases between them. CDR1 MGHDK and CDR2 SYGVNS come from the germline V gene.

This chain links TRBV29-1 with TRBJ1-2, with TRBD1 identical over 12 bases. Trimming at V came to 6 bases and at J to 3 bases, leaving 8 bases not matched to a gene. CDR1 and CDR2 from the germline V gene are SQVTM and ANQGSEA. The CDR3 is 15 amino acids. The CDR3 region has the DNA TGCAGCGTCTGGGACAGGGGGCTCCTTGACTATGGCTACACCTTC. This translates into CSVWDRGLLDYGYTF.

CDR3 DNA sequence: TGTGCCAGCAGACCCGACAATAGCAATCAGCCCCAGCATTTT. This gives the protein CASRPDNSNQPQHF. The rearrangement joins TRBV6-5 to TRBJ1-5, with D unresolved. The CDR3 contains 14 residues. The germline V gene has CDR1 MNHEY and CDR2 SVGAGI. V was trimmed by 6 bases and J by 0 bases, leaving 9 bases between them.

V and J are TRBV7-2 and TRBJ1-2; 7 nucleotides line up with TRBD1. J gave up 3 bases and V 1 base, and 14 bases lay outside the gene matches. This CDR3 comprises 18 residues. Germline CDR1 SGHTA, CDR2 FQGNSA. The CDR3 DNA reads TGTGCCAGCAGCTTAGGTCGAAGGGGGCTGGGGCCCCACTATGGCTACACCTTC. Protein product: CASSLGRRGLGPHYGYTF. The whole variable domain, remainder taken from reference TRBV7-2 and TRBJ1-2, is GAGVSQSPSNKVTEKGKDVELRCDPISGHTALYWYRQSLGQGLEFLIYFQGNSAPDKSGLPSDRFSAERTGGSVSTLTIQRTQQEDSAVYLCASSLGRRGLGPHYGYTFGSGTRLTVV.

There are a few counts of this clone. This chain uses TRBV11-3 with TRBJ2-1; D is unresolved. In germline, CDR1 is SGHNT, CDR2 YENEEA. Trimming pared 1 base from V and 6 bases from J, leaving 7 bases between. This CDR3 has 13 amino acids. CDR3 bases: TGTGCCAGCAGCTTAGCTCCCAGCAATGAGCAGTTCTTC. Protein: CASSLAPSNEQFF.

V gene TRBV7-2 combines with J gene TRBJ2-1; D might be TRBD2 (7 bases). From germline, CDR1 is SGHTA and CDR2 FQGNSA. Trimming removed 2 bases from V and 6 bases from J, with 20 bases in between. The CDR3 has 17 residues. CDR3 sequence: CASSLLGGLAVRNEQFF. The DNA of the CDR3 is TGTGCCAGCAGCTTATTGGGGGGGCTAGCGGTCCGCAATGAGCAGTTCTTC.

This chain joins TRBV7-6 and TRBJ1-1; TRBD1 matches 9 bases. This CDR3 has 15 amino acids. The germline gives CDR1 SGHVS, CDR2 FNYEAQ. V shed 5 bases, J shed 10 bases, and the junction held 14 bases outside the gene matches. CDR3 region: CASSIGSGGQGIAFF. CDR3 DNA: TGTGCCAGCAGCATCGGTTCAGGAGGACAGGGGATAGCTTTCTTT.

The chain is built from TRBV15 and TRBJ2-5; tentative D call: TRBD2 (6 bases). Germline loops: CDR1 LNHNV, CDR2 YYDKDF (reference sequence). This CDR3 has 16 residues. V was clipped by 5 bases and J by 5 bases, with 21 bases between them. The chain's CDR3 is CATSERLGTLRETQYF. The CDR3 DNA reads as TGTGCCACCAGCGAGAGACTAGGAACCCTACGGGAGACCCAGTACTTC.

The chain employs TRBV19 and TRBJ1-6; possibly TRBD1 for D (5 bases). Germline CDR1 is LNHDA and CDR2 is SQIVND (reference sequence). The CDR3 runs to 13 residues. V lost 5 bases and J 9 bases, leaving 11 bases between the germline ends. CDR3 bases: TGTGCCAGTAGTTCAGGGCGATCTTCACCCCTCCACTTT. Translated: CASSSGRSSPLHF.

In DNA form, the CDR3 reads TGTGCCAGCAGTCCGCCAGGGTACACTGAAGCTTTCTTT. Protein: CASSPPGYTEAFF. The chain has TRBV6-5 and TRBJ1-1; TRBD1 might be the D (5 bases). Germline V CDR1 and CDR2: MNHEY, SVGAGI. Trimming pared 5 bases from V and 3 bases from J, leaving 10 bases between. CDR3 size: 13 residues.

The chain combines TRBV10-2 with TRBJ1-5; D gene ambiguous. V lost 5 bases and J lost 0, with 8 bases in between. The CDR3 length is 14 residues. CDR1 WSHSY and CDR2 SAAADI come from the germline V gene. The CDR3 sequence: CASSPGGSNQPQHF. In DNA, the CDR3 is TGCGCCAGCAGTCCAGGTGGTAGCAATCAGCCCCAGCATTTT.

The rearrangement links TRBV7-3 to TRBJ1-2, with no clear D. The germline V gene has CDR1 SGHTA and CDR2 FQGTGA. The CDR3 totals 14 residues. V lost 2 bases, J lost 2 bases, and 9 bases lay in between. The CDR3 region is CASSLVGTNYGYTF. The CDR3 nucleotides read TGTGCCAGCAGCTTAGTTGGCACGAACTATGGCTACACCTTC.

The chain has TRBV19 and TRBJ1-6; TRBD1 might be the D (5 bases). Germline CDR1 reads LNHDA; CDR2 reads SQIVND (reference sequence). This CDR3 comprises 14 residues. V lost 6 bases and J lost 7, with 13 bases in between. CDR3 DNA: TGTGCCAGTAGCCCCTTTGGGGGGAATTCACCCCTCCACTTT. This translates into CASSPFGGNSPLHF.

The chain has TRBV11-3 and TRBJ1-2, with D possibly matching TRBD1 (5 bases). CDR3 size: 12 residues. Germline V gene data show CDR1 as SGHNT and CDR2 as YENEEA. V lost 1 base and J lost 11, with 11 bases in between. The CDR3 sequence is CASSLGQGSYTF. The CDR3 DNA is TGTGCCAGCAGCTTAGGTCAGGGATCGTACACCTTC.

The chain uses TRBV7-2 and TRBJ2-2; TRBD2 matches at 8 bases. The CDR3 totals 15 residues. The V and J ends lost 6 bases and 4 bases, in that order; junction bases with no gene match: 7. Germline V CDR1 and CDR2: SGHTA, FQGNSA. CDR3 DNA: TGTGCCAGCAGACCCCCGGGGGGGCGCACCGGGGAGCTGTTTTTT. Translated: CASRPPGGRTGELFF.

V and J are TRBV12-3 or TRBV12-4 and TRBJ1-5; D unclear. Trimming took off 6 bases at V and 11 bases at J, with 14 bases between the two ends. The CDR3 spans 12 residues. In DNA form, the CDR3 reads TGTGCCAGCAGCCTCACGCGAGGGTCCCAGCATTTT. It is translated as CASSLTRGSQHF.

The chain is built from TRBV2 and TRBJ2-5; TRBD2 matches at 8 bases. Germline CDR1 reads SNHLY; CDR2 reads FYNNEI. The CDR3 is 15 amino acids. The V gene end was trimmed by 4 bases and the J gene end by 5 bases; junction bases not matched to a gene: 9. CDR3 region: CASSVVTGGRETQYF. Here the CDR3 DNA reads TGTGCCAGCAGTGTAGTGACGGGGGGGAGGGAGACCCAGTACTTC.

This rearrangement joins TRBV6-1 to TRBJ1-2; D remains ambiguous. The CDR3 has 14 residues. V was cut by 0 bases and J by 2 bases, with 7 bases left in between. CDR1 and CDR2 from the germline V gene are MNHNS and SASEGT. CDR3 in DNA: TGTGCCAGCAGTGAAGCAGCCCAAAACTATGGCTACACCTTC. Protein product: CASSEAAQNYGYTF.